Listed here are 21 T cell receptor beta chains from one sample, sequenced in a study of blood T cell repertoires in COVID-19. Sequenced by immunoSEQ multiplex PCR; TCRdb stores in-frame clones only, minus some. Here the sample spans 190,000 or so clones, around 85% being singletons. Sequenced material: PBMCs or T cells enriched from blood (not recorded which). These receptors all stem from a man between 35 and 55 years old who had recovered from COVID-19.

This sequence joins TRBV30 and TRBJ2-7; unclear D gene. Germline V gene sequence: CDR1 GTSNPN, CDR2 SVGIG (reference sequence). The CDR3 sequence is 12 residues long. V lost 4 bases, J lost 2 bases, and 9 bases lay in between. The CDR3 here is CAWKRHTYEQYF. CDR3 coding DNA: TGTGCCTGGAAACGACACACCTACGAGCAGTACTTC.

The V gene is TRBV29-1, the J gene TRBJ1-2; D not resolved. This CDR3 is built from 12 residues. Germline V gene sequence: CDR1 SQVTM, CDR2 ANQGSEA. Trimming cost V 5 bases and J 8 bases, with 15 bases left between them. The CDR3 DNA is TGCAGCGTTCTACGGGAGAACGGGGGCTACACCTTC. Protein sequence: CSVLRENGGYTF.

The chain has TRBV27 and TRBJ2-5, with 8 positions matching TRBD1. The trim removed 5 bases at V and 1 base at J, leaving 3 bases unmatched. The germline CDR1 and CDR2 sequences are MNHEY and SMNVEV (reference sequence). This CDR3 comprises 14 residues. The CDR3: CASSRTGSQETQYF. Written as DNA, the CDR3 is TGTGCCAGCAGTCGGACAGGGTCCCAAGAGACCCAGTACTTC.

The chain has TRBV24-1 and TRBJ2-7; 8 nucleotides align to TRBD1. Germline CDR1 and CDR2: KGHDR and SFDVKD. The V gene end was trimmed by 4 bases and the J gene end by 6 bases; junction bases not matched to a gene: 13. CDR3 length equals 16 residues. In nucleotides, the CDR3 is TGTGCCACCAGTGAGGGGAGACAGGGGAGGTTGCGCGAGCAGTACTTC. Protein sequence: CATSEGRQGRLREQYF.

The V and J genes are TRBV24-1 and TRBJ2-3; 8 bases are a match to TRBD1. The V gene's germline CDR1 is KGHDR and CDR2 SFDVKD. With 8 bases clipped from V and 1 base from J, the junction kept 1 base outside the gene matches. This CDR3 is 13 amino acids long. CDR3 nucleotide sequence: TGTGCCACCAAGGGACAGGGCACAGATACGCAGTATTTT. It specifies CATKGQGTDTQYF.

The rearrangement links TRBV4-1 to TRBJ2-3; 11 bases are shared with TRBD2. This CDR3 spans 16 amino acids. The V segment lost 5 bases and the J segment 6 bases; nucleotides outside the gene matches: 10. Germline V gene data show CDR1 as MGHRA and CDR2 as YSYEKL. CDR3 in DNA: TGCGCCAGCAGCGCAGGAAGGGTAGCGGGAGGGGATACGCAGTATTTT. Protein: CASSAGRVAGGDTQYF.

The chain uses TRBV4-1 and TRBJ2-7, with a weak D call TRBD2 (5 bases). Germline V gives CDR1 MGHRA, CDR2 YSYEKL. V was shortened by 3 bases and J by 4 bases, with 10 bases between the two germline ends. This CDR3 has 13 residues. CDR3 residues: CASSQAPGYEQYF. In DNA, the CDR3 is TGCGCCAGCAGCCAGGCACCGGGGTACGAGCAGTACTTC.

The chain is built from TRBV5-1 and TRBJ1-3, with 7 positions matching TRBD1. The V segment lost 3 bases and the J segment 0 bases; nucleotides outside the gene matches: 12. The CDR3 is made up of 18 amino acids. Germline CDR1 and CDR2: SGHRS and YFSETQ. CDR3 region: CASSSSTGAPSSGNTIYF. CDR3 bases: TGCGCCAGCAGCTCGTCAACAGGGGCCCCGAGCTCTGGAAACACCATATATTTT.

V gene TRBV19 combines with J gene TRBJ2-1, with no clear D. Germline loops: CDR1 LNHDA, CDR2 SQIVND (reference sequence). The CDR3 is made up of 13 amino acids. V was pared by 2 bases and J by 5 bases, with 7 bases between. The CDR3 is CASSITADNEQFF. The CDR3 nucleotides are TGTGCCAGTAGTATAACGGCGGACAATGAGCAGTTCTTC.

The rearrangement joins TRBV6-5 to TRBJ2-7; D is undetermined. The CDR3 is 15 amino acids. V lost 2 bases and J 1 base, leaving 12 bases between the germline ends. CDR1 and CDR2 from the germline V gene are MNHEY and SVGAGI. The CDR3 DNA reads TGTGCCAGCAGTTACAGTCAGATCCCTTCCTACGAGCAGTACTTC. This sequence encodes CASSYSQIPSYEQYF.

This sequence joins TRBV14 and TRBJ2-7, with 8 bases identical to TRBD2. Germline assignment: CDR1 SGHDN and CDR2 FVKESK. The CDR3 is 15 amino acids. V shed 4 bases and J 3 bases; nucleotides not matched to a gene: 8. This CDR3 is CASSPLAGLSYEQYF. CDR3 in DNA: TGTGCCAGCAGCCCTTTAGCGGGACTAAGCTACGAGCAGTACTTC.

The chain couples TRBV20-1 to TRBJ2-1, with 11 bases identical to TRBD2. The CDR3 is 14 residues long. The V segment lost 3 bases and the J segment 10 bases; nucleotides outside the gene matches: 8. Germline V lookup: CDR1 DFQATT, CDR2 SNEGSKA (reference sequence). CDR3 sequence reads: CSASGGLAAQEQFF. The CDR3 nucleotides read TGCAGTGCTAGTGGGGGACTAGCGGCCCAGGAGCAGTTCTTC.

The CDR3 nucleotides read TGTGCCAGCAGAACCCTCTTTGCGGGGATCTACAATGAGCAGTTCTTC. It codes for CASRTLFAGIYNEQFF. The rearrangement links TRBV27 to TRBJ2-1; D might be TRBD2 (6 bases). Germline V gene data show CDR1 as MNHEY and CDR2 as SMNVEV (reference sequence). The CDR3 is 16 amino acids. Trimming took 6 bases from V and 3 from J, leaving 18 bases between them.

The chain recombines TRBV7-2 with TRBJ1-1; a possible D gene is TRBD1 (6 bases). Per germline, CDR1 SGHTA and CDR2 FQGNSA. V lost 8 bases, J lost 6 bases, and 19 bases lay in between. This CDR3 comprises 14 residues. CDR3 in amino acids: CASSRGGAGAEAFF. The CDR3 DNA follows: TGTGCCAGCTCGAGGGGGGGCGCAGGTGCTGAAGCTTTCTTT.

The genes are TRBV6-1 and TRBJ2-7; TRBD2 aligns across 10 bases. Trimming removed 3 bases from V and 0 bases from J; junction bases left unmatched: 11. The germline V gene encodes CDR1 MNHNS and CDR2 SASEGT. The CDR3 runs to 18 residues. DNA of the CDR3: TGTGCCAGCAGTGACCCCCGGTCCGGGACTAGCGACTCCTACGAGCAGTACTTC. Protein product: CASSDPRSGTSDSYEQYF.

This clone was observed a few times. The J gene is TRBJ1-1, the V gene TRBV11-2; no firm D call. The V gene's germline CDR1 is SGHAT and CDR2 FQNNGV. The CDR3 is 14 residues long. V was trimmed by 4 bases and J by 4 bases, leaving 13 bases between them. This chain's CDR3 is CASSWAGKGTEAFF. The CDR3 region has the DNA TGTGCCAGCAGCTGGGCAGGAAAAGGCACTGAAGCTTTCTTT.

This rearrangement joins TRBV11-2 to TRBJ2-3; D perhaps matches TRBD2 (5 bases). The CDR3 runs to 16 residues. Per germline, CDR1 SGHAT and CDR2 FQNNGV. Trimming pared 3 bases from V and 1 base from J, leaving 14 bases between. The CDR3 DNA reads as TGTGCCAGCAGCTTTGGCACAAATAGCGGCACAGATACGCAGTATTTT. Its translation: CASSFGTNSGTDTQYF.

This clone appeared a single time. This chain joins TRBV5-6 and TRBJ1-2, with a weak D call TRBD1 (5 bases). Germline V gene sequence: CDR1 SGHDT, CDR2 YYEEEE. Trimming took off 2 bases at V and 8 bases at J, with 19 bases between the two ends. This CDR3 is built from 15 residues. Here the CDR3 DNA reads TGTGCCAGCAGCTTAGGTAGAGGGACTGTAATCGGCTACACCTTC. Residues: CASSLGRGTVIGYTF. Combining the CDR3 with reference TRBV5-6 and TRBJ1-2 gives the whole variable domain DAGVTQSPTHLIKTRGQQVTLRCSPKSGHDTVSWYQQALGQGPQFIFQYYEEEERQRGNFPDRFSGHQFPNYSSELNVNALLLGDSALYLCASSLGRGTVIGYTFGSGTRLTVV.

The rearrangement uses TRBV29-1 and TRBJ2-3, with 10 bases matching TRBD2. Germline V gives CDR1 SQVTM, CDR2 ANQGSEA. V lost 7 bases to trimming and J lost 4 bases; unmatched junction nucleotides: 8. The CDR3 is 14 residues long. The CDR3 coding sequence is TGCAGCGCGAAGCTAGCGGGAGAGCCAGATACGCAGTATTTT. Translated: CSAKLAGEPDTQYF.

The chain is built from TRBV29-1 and TRBJ2-1, with 12 bases identical to TRBD2. V trimming: 6 bases; J trimming: 0 bases; junction bases outside the gene matches: 9. The CDR3 loop spans 17 amino acids. Germline V lookup: CDR1 SQVTM, CDR2 ANQGSEA. CDR3 sequence: CSVGLAGISSSYNEQFF. The CDR3 DNA follows: TGCAGCGTCGGACTAGCGGGGATATCGAGCTCCTACAATGAGCAGTTCTTC.

The rearrangement links TRBV7-9 to TRBJ2-2; the D gene is possibly TRBD1 (6 bases). This CDR3 contains 14 residues. Trimming stripped 8 bases from V and 6 bases from J, with 16 bases between. From germline, CDR1 is SEHNR and CDR2 FQNEAQ (reference sequence). The CDR3 DNA sequence: TGTGCCAGCGCATCAGGGGACCCACCCGGGGAGCTGTTTTTT. Its translation is CASASGDPPGELFF. Variable domain in full (rest from reference TRBV7-9 and TRBJ2-2): DTGVSQNPRHKITKRGQNVTFRCDPISEHNRLYWYRQTLGQGPEFLTYFQNEAQLEKSRLLSDRFSAERPKGSFSTLEIQRTEQGDSAMYLCASASGDPPGELFFGEGSRLTVL.